Shown below are 30 T cell receptor beta chains from a single sample sequenced in a study of T-cell memory formation after mild COVID-19. Via MiXCR, TCRdb re-called the 5' RACE reads, giving one row per CDR3 protein. The repertoire has about 340,000 distinct CDR3 sequences, roughly 20% of them found once; the top ten carry 21%. The sample taken for sequencing was PBMCs or a T cell subset sorted from them (not recorded which). The receptors stem from a young man who had mild COVID-19 (a few samples of this study predate the infection). Cell type and time point are not known.

The V gene is TRBV28, the J gene TRBJ2-1; D is perhaps TRBD2 (6 bases). The V end lost 4 bases, the J end lost 4 bases, and 14 bases lay between the germline ends. Germline V gene sequence: CDR1 MDHEN, CDR2 SYDVKM. The CDR3 runs 15 residues. The CDR3 loop reads CASSSPGADYNEQFF. The CDR3 nucleotides are TGTGCCAGCAGTTCCCCGGGAGCAGATTACAATGAGCAGTTCTTC.

This clonotype was counted many times. The chain recombines TRBV6-2 or TRBV6-3 with TRBJ1-2; D may be TRBD1 (6 bases). V lost 6 bases, J lost 4 bases, and 21 bases lay in between. The length of the CDR3 is 16 residues. Germline V gene data show CDR1 as MNHEY and CDR2 as SVGEGT. The CDR3 here is CASSQDGTTGFYGYTF. In DNA form, the CDR3 reads TGTGCCAGCAGCCAAGACGGGACAACGGGCTTCTATGGCTACACCTTC.

CDR3 region: CASSYRLNYEQYV. Written as DNA, the CDR3 is TGTGCCAGCAGTTACCGGCTCAACTACGAGCAGTACGTC. The chain links TRBV6-5 to TRBJ2-7, with unresolved D. Trimming took 2 bases from V and 3 from J, leaving 8 bases between them. Germline assignment: CDR1 MNHEY and CDR2 SVGAGI. CDR3 length equals 13 residues.

This clonotype appeared once. The gene calls are TRBV7-2 and TRBJ2-5; D not resolved. Looked up from germline, CDR1 is SGHTA and CDR2 is FQGNSA. V lost 2 bases and J lost 4, with 11 bases in between. The CDR3 consists of 14 residues. The CDR3 protein is CASSLSASLETQYF. The CDR3 DNA is TGTGCCAGCAGCTTATCGGCCTCCCTAGAGACCCAGTACTTC.

V gene TRBV12-3 or TRBV12-4 combines with J gene TRBJ1-6; D is uncertain. The CDR3 length is 14 residues. V dropped 5 bases and J dropped 9 bases, with 14 bases sitting between them. The CDR3 spells CASSPKSDSSPLHF. DNA of the CDR3: TGTGCCAGCAGTCCGAAATCTGATAGTTCACCCCTCCACTTT.

The J gene is TRBJ1-3, the V gene TRBV3-1; D gene unclear. The CDR3 runs 14 residues. V was trimmed by 4 bases and J by 4 bases, leaving 11 bases between them. Germline V CDR1 and CDR2: LGHDT, YNNKEL (reference sequence). DNA for the CDR3: TGTGCCAGCAGCCTCGGGAGGGTAGGAAACACCATATATTTT. It translates to CASSLGRVGNTIYF.

This clonotype showed up many times. This chain connects TRBV4-3 to TRBJ1-2, with D uncertain. Germline lookup yields CDR1 LGHNA and CDR2 YSLEER. The CDR3 contains 14 residues. V gave up 0 bases and J gave up 4 bases, with 9 bases separating them. CDR3 sequence: CASSQERWTYGYTF. CDR3 in DNA: TGCGCCAGCAGCCAAGAACGGTGGACCTATGGCTACACCTTC.

This clonotype was observed a handful of times. The V and J genes are TRBV7-9 and TRBJ1-4; no clear D gene. Germline CDR1 SEHNR, CDR2 FQNEAQ (reference sequence). This CDR3 comprises 13 residues. Trimming pared 5 bases from V and 0 bases from J, leaving 4 bases between. The CDR3 protein is CASSAPTNEKLFF. The CDR3 DNA is TGTGCCAGCAGCGCTCCAACTAATGAAAAACTGTTTTTT.

J is TRBJ2-1 and V is TRBV5-1; TRBD1 matches at 8 bases. The CDR3 length is 14 residues. CDR1 and CDR2 from the germline V gene are SGHRS and YFSETQ. The V gene end was trimmed by 4 bases and the J gene end by 8 bases; junction bases not matched to a gene: 8. In DNA, the CDR3 is TGCGCCAGCAGCCCCCGGACAGGGCAGGATGAGCAGTTCTTC. Protein sequence: CASSPRTGQDEQFF. Combining the CDR3 with reference TRBV5-1 and TRBJ2-1 gives the whole variable domain KAGVTQTPRYLIKTRGQQVTLSCSPISGHRSVSWYQQTPGQGLQFLFEYFSETQRNKGNFPGRFSGRQFSNSRSEMNVSTLELGDSALYLCASSPRTGQDEQFFGPGTRLTVL.

CDR3 nucleotide sequence: TGTGCCAGCAAGGTTGACTATGGCTACACCTTC. Translated: CASKVDYGYTF. The chain has TRBV6-1 and TRBJ1-2; no firm D call. V was pared by 7 bases and J by 3 bases, with 6 bases between. CDR3 length: 11 amino acids. CDR1 is MNHNS, CDR2 SASEGT, per germline.

This clonotype appeared a few times. The chain employs TRBV6-5 and TRBJ2-2; D is uncertain. V was clipped by 0 bases and J by 4 bases, with 12 bases between them. Germline assignment: CDR1 MNHEY and CDR2 SVGAGI. This CDR3 comprises 16 residues. The DNA for the CDR3 is TGTGCCAGCAGTTACTCAGCGACGGTGAGCACCGGGGAGCTGTTTTTT. This encodes CASSYSATVSTGELFF.

This chain connects TRBV7-6 to TRBJ2-2, with D hard to call. The CDR3 length is 13 residues. Germline-derived CDR1 and CDR2 are SGHVS and FNYEAQ. V was clipped by 5 bases and J by 7 bases, with 11 bases between them. The CDR3 here is CASSPSLDGELFF. DNA of the CDR3: TGTGCCAGCAGCCCCTCCTTGGACGGGGAGCTGTTTTTT.

This clonotype was recorded a few times. The chain uses TRBV5-1 and TRBJ2-1; TRBD2 matches at 8 bases. The trim removed 2 bases at V and 2 bases at J, leaving 3 bases unmatched. The germline CDR1 and CDR2 sequences are SGHRS and YFSETQ. CDR3 length: 15 residues. DNA for the CDR3: TGCGCCAGCAGCTTTCAGCGGGGGACCTACAATGAGCAGTTCTTC. Its translation is CASSFQRGTYNEQFF.

The chain is built from TRBV11-3 and TRBJ1-4; D remains unclear. V lost 4 bases to trimming and J lost 2 bases, with 17 bases between them. The germline CDR1 and CDR2 sequences are SGHNT and YENEEA. The CDR3 runs to 17 residues. CDR3 sequence reads: CASSYRRTQGTNEKLFF. The CDR3 coding sequence is TGTGCCAGCAGCTACAGACGGACCCAAGGGACTAATGAAAAACTGTTTTTT.

The chain couples TRBV7-2 to TRBJ2-3; D uncertain. CDR3 size: 14 residues. CDR1 SGHTA and CDR2 FQGNSA come from the germline V gene. Trimming shortened V by 2 bases and J by 2 bases, and 8 bases separated the two germline ends. The CDR3 DNA is TGTGCCAGCAGCTTAACCGCAGACACAGATACGCAGTATTTT. Its protein is CASSLTADTDTQYF.

This clonotype appeared a few times. CDR3 residues: CASSWGGGARETQYF. The CDR3 DNA follows: TGTGCCAGCTCTTGGGGAGGGGGTGCCCGGGAGACCCAGTACTTC. This chain connects TRBV27 to TRBJ2-5; D may be TRBD2 (7 bases). This CDR3 comprises 15 residues. The V gene lost 8 bases and the J gene lost 5 bases, with 21 bases spanning the gap. Germline V gene lookup returns CDR1 MNHEY and CDR2 SMNVEV (reference sequence).

This clonotype was seen only a few times. This rearrangement joins TRBV12-3 or TRBV12-4 to TRBJ1-2; TRBD1 is a possible D gene (5 bases). The CDR3 consists of 13 residues. V lost 8 bases and J lost 4, with 14 bases in between. CDR3 amino acids: CASWGGSLYGYTF. The CDR3 DNA reads as TGTGCCAGCTGGGGGGGGTCCCTCTATGGCTACACCTTC.

As DNA, the CDR3 is TGTGCCAGCAGTTACTCGGGGAGCTTCTACGAGCAGTACTTC. Its translation: CASSYSGSFYEQYF. This chain links TRBV6-5 with TRBJ2-7, with D maybe TRBD2 (5 bases). CDR1 is MNHEY, CDR2 SVGAGI, per germline. V was cut by 0 bases and J by 3 bases, with 9 bases left in between. The CDR3 runs to 14 residues.

The chain links TRBV5-1 to TRBJ2-5, with 7 positions matching TRBD1. CDR3 size: 16 residues. Germline CDR1 and CDR2: SGHRS and YFSETQ. The V and J ends lost 4 bases and 3 bases, in that order; junction bases with no gene match: 12. CDR3 DNA sequence: TGCGCCAGCAGCGACCCAACAGGGGCGGTAGAAGAGACCCAGTACTTC. Protein product: CASSDPTGAVEETQYF.

The V and J genes are TRBV5-1 and TRBJ1-5; 8 bases are shared with TRBD1. The CDR3 has 15 residues. CDR1 SGHRS and CDR2 YFSETQ come from the germline V gene. The trim removed 4 bases at V and 5 bases at J, leaving 8 bases unmatched. The CDR3 region has the DNA TGCGCCAGCAGCGAACAGGGGGGGTTTTATCAGCCCCAGCATTTT. Encoded protein: CASSEQGGFYQPQHF.

V usage is TRBV20-1 and J usage is TRBJ2-3, with a possible D match to TRBD2 (7 bases). CDR3 length: 15 residues. The germline V and J ends were trimmed by 1 base and 4 bases, with 15 bases remaining between them. Germline V lookup: CDR1 DFQATT, CDR2 SNEGSKA (reference sequence). CDR3 sequence reads: CSARVGAGASDTQYF. The DNA for the CDR3 is TGCAGTGCTAGAGTTGGTGCGGGGGCCTCAGATACGCAGTATTTT.

The chain recombines TRBV20-1 with TRBJ2-1; D might be TRBD2 (5 bases). In germline, CDR1 is DFQATT, CDR2 SNEGSKA (reference sequence). CDR3 length equals 13 residues. V was pared by 7 bases and J by 7 bases, with 17 bases between. The CDR3 region has the DNA TGCAGTGTTGGAGGCATCCCCGCGAATGAGCAGTTCTTC. It specifies CSVGGIPANEQFF.

This clonotype was recorded a few times. This chain uses TRBV5-1 with TRBJ2-5; 7 positions match TRBD2. There are 13 residues in the CDR3. The germline V gene encodes CDR1 SGHRS and CDR2 YFSETQ. V shed 3 bases and J 4 bases; nucleotides not matched to a gene: 3. CDR3 sequence: CASSWRGSETQYF. CDR3 DNA: TGCGCCAGCAGCTGGCGGGGGTCAGAGACCCAGTACTTC. Full variable domain (missing parts from reference TRBV5-1 and TRBJ2-5): KAGVTQTPRYLIKTRGQQVTLSCSPISGHRSVSWYQQTPGQGLQFLFEYFSETQRNKGNFPGRFSGRQFSNSRSEMNVSTLELGDSALYLCASSWRGSETQYFGPGTRLLVL.

In its sample, this clonotype was seen a few times. The chain carries TRBV7-2 and TRBJ1-3; D perhaps matches TRBD1 (6 bases). V dropped 5 bases and J dropped 0 bases, with 14 bases sitting between them. From germline, CDR1 is SGHTA and CDR2 FQGNSA. This CDR3 region has 16 residues. CDR3 loop: CASSLGGSRSGNTIYF. The CDR3 nucleotides are TGTGCCAGCAGCCTCGGGGGCAGCCGCTCTGGAAACACCATATATTTT.

With respect to this clonotype: This could be a read error, since a much larger clone is one nucleotide away. The chain employs TRBV7-7 and TRBJ2-5, with D uncertain. The CDR3 extends over 14 amino acids. Germline V lookup: CDR1 SSHAT, CDR2 FNYEAQ (reference sequence). The CDR3 nucleotides read TGTGCCATCAGCCCCCGGGCTGGGCATGGGACCCAGTACTTC. Its protein is CAISPRAGHGTQYF.

The chain combines TRBV10-3 with TRBJ2-3, with unresolved D. CDR3 size: 12 residues. CDR1 and CDR2 from the germline V gene are ENHRY and SYGVKD. V was shortened by 7 bases and J by 6 bases, with 11 bases between the two germline ends. CDR3 nucleotides: TGTGCCATCAATCTCCCCCGCGATACGCAGTATTTT. This sequence encodes CAINLPRDTQYF.

The genes are TRBV5-1 and TRBJ2-5; D uncertain. Germline CDR1 and CDR2: SGHRS and YFSETQ. The CDR3 is made up of 12 amino acids. V lost 4 bases and J 5 bases, leaving 9 bases between the germline ends. CDR3 region: CASSEVGETQYF. As DNA, the CDR3 is TGCGCCAGCAGCGAGGTCGGGGAGACCCAGTACTTC.

The V call is TRBV7-8, the J call TRBJ2-3; D is undetermined. Germline lookup yields CDR1 SGHVS and CDR2 FQNEAQ. With 5 bases removed from V and 2 bases from J, the gap between germline ends came to 11 bases. This CDR3 contains 14 residues. The chain's CDR3 is CASSPRRVTDTQYF. The CDR3 DNA follows: TGTGCCAGCAGCCCTCGCCGGGTCACAGATACGCAGTATTTT.

J is TRBJ1-1 and V is TRBV7-2; 7 nucleotides align to TRBD1. With 5 bases clipped from V and 2 bases from J, the junction kept 11 bases outside the gene matches. The CDR3 totals 16 residues. CDR1 and CDR2 (germline): SGHTA, FQGNSA. CDR3 residues: CASSPRGGTRNTEAFF. The DNA for the CDR3 is TGTGCCAGCAGCCCCAGAGGGGGCACAAGAAACACTGAAGCTTTCTTT. Complete variable domain (other parts from reference TRBV7-2 and TRBJ1-1): GAGVSQSPSNKVTEKGKDVELRCDPISGHTALYWYRQSLGQGLEFLIYFQGNSAPDKSGLPSDRFSAERTGGSVSTLTIQRTQQEDSAVYLCASSPRGGTRNTEAFFGQGTRLTVV.

This clonotype was detected a few times. CDR3: CAISLTSGGAEETQYF. The CDR3 DNA reads as TGTGCCATCAGTCTAACTAGCGGGGGGGCCGAGGAGACCCAGTACTTC. The rearrangement links TRBV10-3 to TRBJ2-5; TRBD2 matches 13 bases. The CDR3 length is 16 residues. The germline CDR1 and CDR2 sequences are ENHRY and SYGVKD. The trim removed 5 bases at V and 5 bases at J, leaving 8 bases unmatched.